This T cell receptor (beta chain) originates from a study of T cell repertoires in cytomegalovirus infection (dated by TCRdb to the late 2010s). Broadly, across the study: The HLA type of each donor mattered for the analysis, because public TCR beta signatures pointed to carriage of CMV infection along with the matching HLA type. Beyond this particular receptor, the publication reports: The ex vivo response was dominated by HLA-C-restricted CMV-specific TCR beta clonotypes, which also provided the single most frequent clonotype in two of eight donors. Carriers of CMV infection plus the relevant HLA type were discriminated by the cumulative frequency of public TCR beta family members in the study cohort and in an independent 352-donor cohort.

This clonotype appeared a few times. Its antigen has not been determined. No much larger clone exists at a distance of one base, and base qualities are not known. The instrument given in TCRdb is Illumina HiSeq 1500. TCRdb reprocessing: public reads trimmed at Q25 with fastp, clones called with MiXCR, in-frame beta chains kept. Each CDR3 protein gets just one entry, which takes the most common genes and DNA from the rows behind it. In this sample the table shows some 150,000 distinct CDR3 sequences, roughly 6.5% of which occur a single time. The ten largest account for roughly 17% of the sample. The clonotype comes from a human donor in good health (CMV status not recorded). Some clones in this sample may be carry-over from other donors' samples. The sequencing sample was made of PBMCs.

The nucleotide sequence is given as TGTGCCAACATTCACTCGGGACAGCCTAATCAGCCCCAGCATTTT. It encodes CANIHSGQPNQPQHF. The rearrangement combines TRBV7-3 with TRBJ1-5; 7 central nucleotides agree with TRBD1. The CDR3 goes from the cysteine to the phenylalanine over 15 residues. Only the CDR3 portion is preserved as DNA: 45 bases, with reading frame beginning at the first base. From a lookup of the germline V gene, CDR1 and CDR2 are SGHTA and FQGTGA. Ends trimmed: V by 10 bases, J by 4 bases; bases unmatched to a gene: 13.